Below, 14 T cell receptor beta chains from the same sample are listed, as sequenced in a study of OX40 agonist ivuxolimab in advanced cancers. Library construction relied on the immunoSEQ multiplex PCR assay. TCRdb provides this immuneACCESS table in a form limited to in-frame rearrangements. Some clones are lacking; in checked studies, under half of them reflect an unresolved V gene, and why the rest are absent is not known. The sample table shows 65,000 to 75,000 clones, and about 84% are seen once. The ten largest clones add up to 5% to 6.5% of the sample. The sample in question was CD4+ or CD8+ T cells sorted from blood, obtained in a trial of the OX40 agonist ivuxolimab. These receptors were taken from an adult with an advanced solid tumor such as melanoma, head and neck, liver or kidney cancer.

The chain employs TRBV5-1 and TRBJ2-5; D call uncertain. The better agreement between TRBJ2-7 and the DNA end casts doubt on the J call. This CDR3 contains 13 residues. CDR1 is SGHRS and CDR2 is YFSETQ in the germline V gene. The CDR3 DNA reads TGCGCCAGCAGCCCGGACGGAACCTACGAGCAGTACTTC. It yields the protein CASSPDGTYEQYF.

About this clone itself: Other nucleotide sequences in the sample specify the same CDR3. This chain joins TRBV5-5 and TRBJ2-7; D is uncertain. The V end was cut by 2 bases, the J end by 3 bases, with 6 bases between. CDR3 length: 12 residues. The germline V gene encodes CDR1 SGHKS and CDR2 YYEKEE (reference sequence). The CDR3 protein is CASSFGVYEQYF. The CDR3 DNA sequence: TGTGCCAGCAGCTTCGGAGTCTACGAGCAGTACTTC.

This chain links TRBV5-4 with TRBJ2-7; D unresolved. Trimming took 1 base from V and 2 from J, leaving 7 bases between them. CDR1 is SGHNT and CDR2 is YYREEE in the germline V gene (reference sequence). The CDR3 is made up of 13 amino acids. The CDR3 protein is CASSLKGTYEQYF. Written as DNA, the CDR3 is TGTGCCAGCAGCTTGAAGGGAACCTACGAGCAGTACTTC. The whole variable domain, remainder taken from reference TRBV5-4 and TRBJ2-7, is ETGVTQSPTHLIKTRGQQVTLRCSSQSGHNTVSWYQQALGQGPQFIFQYYREEENGRGNFPPRFSGLQFPNYSSELNVNALELDDSALYLCASSLKGTYEQYFGPGTRLTVT.

CDR3 nucleotides: TGTGCCAGCAGCCCGGGAGGGGATACGCAGTATTTT. Translating gives CASSPGGDTQYF. The chain couples TRBV7-3 to TRBJ2-3, with TRBD2 identical over 8 bases. The CDR3 contains 12 residues. The V and J ends lost 5 bases and 6 bases, in that order; junction bases with no gene match: 1. Germline CDR1 SGHTA, CDR2 FQGTGA. The variable domain in full, with the rest retrieved from reference TRBV7-3 and TRBJ2-3, is GAGVSQTPSNKVTEKGKYVELRCDPISGHTALYWYRQSLGQGPEFLIYFQGTGAADDSGLPNDRFFAVRPEGSVSTLKIQRTERGDSAVYLCASSPGGDTQYFGPGTRLTVL.

The chain is built from TRBV5-1 and TRBJ2-3; TRBD1 is a possible D gene (6 bases). Germline V CDR1 and CDR2: SGHRS, YFSETQ. The CDR3 spans 15 residues. V lost 4 bases and J lost 3, with 15 bases in between. The chain's CDR3 is CASSGVDSRTDTQYF. DNA for the CDR3: TGCGCCAGCAGCGGGGTGGACAGTAGGACAGATACGCAGTATTTT.

The genes are TRBV27 and TRBJ1-5, with D perhaps TRBD1 (5 bases). CDR1 and CDR2 from the germline V gene are MNHEY and SMNVEV (reference sequence). Between the trimmed V and J ends, which lost 2 bases and 2 bases, there was a span of 10 bases. This CDR3 region has 15 residues. The CDR3 DNA reads TGTGCCAGCAGTTTAAATGGGGGAGGCAATCAGCCCCAGCATTTT. Protein product: CASSLNGGGNQPQHF.

Only one count was recorded for this clone. The J gene is TRBJ1-6, the V gene TRBV28; the match to TRBD1 covers 10 bases. Per germline, CDR1 MDHEN and CDR2 SYDVKM. The CDR3 runs to 15 residues. The V segment lost 6 bases and the J segment 7 bases; nucleotides outside the gene matches: 6. The CDR3 DNA sequence: TGTGCCAGCAGCCTCCCGGGACAGGGGAATTCACCCCTCCACTTT. Translation gives CASSLPGQGNSPLHF.

The J gene is TRBJ1-2, the V gene TRBV4-1, with D maybe TRBD1 (6 bases). The V gene's germline CDR1 is MGHRA and CDR2 YSYEKL. The CDR3 has 12 amino acids. V lost 4 bases to trimming and J lost 8 bases, with 11 bases between them. The chain's CDR3 is CASSPDRSGYTF. The CDR3 nucleotides are TGCGCCAGCAGCCCGGACAGATCAGGCTACACCTTC.

This clone occurred once. J is TRBJ1-2 and V is TRBV6-6; 8 bases are shared with TRBD1. The CDR3 spans 14 residues. Germline CDR1 MNHNY, CDR2 SVGAGI (reference sequence). J lost 4 bases, V lost 11 bases, and 12 bases had no gene match. Written as DNA, the CDR3 is TGTGCCGGCAAAACAGGGGGGACTCTCTATGGCTACACCTTC. Residues: CAGKTGGTLYGYTF.

The chain links TRBV28 to TRBJ2-1; possible D gene TRBD2, 5 bases. CDR1 and CDR2 (germline): MDHEN, SYDVKM. V lost 7 bases and J lost 7, with 29 bases in between. The CDR3 extends over 18 amino acids. DNA of the CDR3: TGTGCCAGCAACATCAGGAGGTATTATAGCGTTGGAGTGAATGAGCAGTTCTTC. This translates into CASNIRRYYSVGVNEQFF.

The rearrangement uses TRBV7-9 and TRBJ1-5; a possible D gene is TRBD1 (6 bases). CDR3 size: 15 residues. Trimming stripped 1 base from V and 7 bases from J, with 14 bases between. Per the germline V gene, CDR1 is SEHNR and CDR2 is FQNEAQ (reference sequence). The CDR3 is CASSLGLGGGQPQHF. CDR3 DNA: TGTGCCAGCAGCTTAGGTCTAGGGGGGGGGCAGCCCCAGCATTTT.

The CDR3 loop is CASSQAPVRTYEQYF. The CDR3 DNA follows: TGCGCCAGCAGCCAAGCGCCCGTGAGGACCTACGAGCAGTACTTC. The V and J genes are TRBV4-1 and TRBJ2-7; D remains unclear. This CDR3 comprises 15 residues. Trimming stripped 1 base from V and 2 bases from J, with 12 bases between. Germline-derived CDR1 and CDR2 are MGHRA and YSYEKL.

The chain joins TRBV7-3 to TRBJ2-3; 8 nucleotides line up with TRBD1. The CDR3 runs to 14 residues. V shed 2 bases, J shed 5 bases, and the junction held 3 bases outside the gene matches. The germline V gene has CDR1 SGHTA and CDR2 FQGTGA. CDR3 DNA sequence: TGTGCCAGCAGCTTACAGGGGGCAGGAGATACGCAGTATTTT. The encoded protein is CASSLQGAGDTQYF. The full variable domain, its missing parts supplied by reference TRBV7-3 and TRBJ2-3, is GAGVSQTPSNKVTEKGKYVELRCDPISGHTALYWYRQSLGQGPEFLIYFQGTGAADDSGLPNDRFFAVRPEGSVSTLKIQRTERGDSAVYLCASSLQGAGDTQYFGPGTRLTVL.

The chain carries TRBV28 and TRBJ1-1; 9 nucleotides agree with TRBD1. The CDR3 runs 14 residues. The ends lost 3 bases at V and 8 bases at J; junction bases unmatched: 7. Per germline, CDR1 MDHEN and CDR2 SYDVKM. As DNA, the CDR3 is TGTGCCAGCAGTTTCTCCACAGGGGGCGCGGAAGCTTTCTTT. It translates to CASSFSTGGAEAFF.